This T cell receptor (beta chain) was sequenced for a study of CD8+CD57+ T cells in acquired aplastic anemia. About the study: Sorted cells (CD4+ and CD8+) yielded DNA amounts that averaged roughly 3.5 ug.

Overall study results and limits: Levels of CD8+ Simpson's diversity were not significantly distinct in patients versus controls. The number of CD8+ CDR3 sequences shared by patients and controls was roughly 31.

CD8+CD57+ cell expansion, shown by flow cytometry, had occurred in the patients selected for sequencing. Blood sampling was performed on the patients, and none of them had received therapy by then. A note on this clonotype: Antigen unknown.

According to the study, genomic DNA was the template for TCR beta VDJ and CDR3 profiling. TCRdb analysed the reads with MiXCR anew, one entry per CDR3 protein. Of about 40,000 distinct CDR3 sequences in the sample, less than 65% are singletons; the top ten hold 59%. V lost 7 bases to trimming and J lost 5 bases, with 26 bases between them. The CDR3 is 17 residues long. Germline V lookup: CDR1 LGHNA, CDR2 YNFKEQ. The gene calls are TRBV4-2 and TRBJ1-2; D is possibly TRBD1 (5 bases). This sequence was found in a human donor with aplastic anemia. The sample taken for sequencing was sorted CD4+, CD8+, or CD8+CD57+ T cells (not recorded which) from PBMCs. The CDR3 loop is CASTRGGRHFVGYGYTF. The CDR3 DNA is TGTGCCAGCACCCGGGGGGGAAGACACTTCGTCGGGTATGGCTACACCTTC.